This T cell receptor beta chain derives from a study of T-cell memory formation after mild COVID-19. Each CDR3 protein gets one entry after TCRdb re-called the 5' RACE reads with MiXCR. The data contain roughly 410,000 distinct CDR3 sequences, 20% to 25% of them seen just once; the ten biggest clones take up roughly 8.9%. The germline V gene encodes CDR1 SGHDT and CDR2 YYEEEE. Trimming removed 4 bases from V and 1 base from J; junction bases left unmatched: 6. This CDR3 is 15 amino acids long. This chain uses TRBV5-6 with TRBJ2-5; 8 positions match TRBD1. The sample was PBMCs or a T cell subset sorted from them (not recorded which). The TCR was taken from an adult woman who had mild COVID-19 (a few samples of this study predate the infection). Cell type and time point are not known. This CDR3 is CASSRGQVGQETQYF. The CDR3 coding sequence is TGTGCCAGCAGCAGGGGACAGGTGGGCCAAGAGACCCAGTACTTC.